The 2 T cell receptor beta chains reported below all come from one sample, sequenced in a study of control samples from healthy donors and cancer patients. Profiling relied on immunoSEQ multiplex PCR, and the TCRdb table lists in-frame clones only, not all of them. The table lists 170,000 or so clones, over 85% of them singletons, with 1.4% in the top ten. Specimen: blood. These TCRs come from a young man in good health.

The rearrangement links TRBV6-5 to TRBJ2-3; D possibly matches TRBD1 or TRBD2 (5 bases each). This CDR3 has 15 residues. Trimming left V 4 bases short and J 6 bases short, with 17 bases between. The V gene's germline CDR1 is MNHEY and CDR2 SVGAGI. CDR3 sequence: CASSSLGRDGDTQYF. Here the CDR3 DNA reads TGTGCCAGCAGTTCCCTAGGCAGGGACGGGGATACGCAGTATTTT.

The chain carries TRBV5-1 and TRBJ1-5; the match to TRBD1 covers 10 bases. CDR3 length equals 15 residues. V lost 4 bases, J lost 7 bases, and 8 bases stayed unmatched. The germline V gene has CDR1 SGHRS and CDR2 YFSETQ. The CDR3 is CASSGTGALGQPQHF. The CDR3 DNA is TGCGCCAGCAGCGGGACAGGGGCGCTTGGGCAGCCCCAGCATTTT.